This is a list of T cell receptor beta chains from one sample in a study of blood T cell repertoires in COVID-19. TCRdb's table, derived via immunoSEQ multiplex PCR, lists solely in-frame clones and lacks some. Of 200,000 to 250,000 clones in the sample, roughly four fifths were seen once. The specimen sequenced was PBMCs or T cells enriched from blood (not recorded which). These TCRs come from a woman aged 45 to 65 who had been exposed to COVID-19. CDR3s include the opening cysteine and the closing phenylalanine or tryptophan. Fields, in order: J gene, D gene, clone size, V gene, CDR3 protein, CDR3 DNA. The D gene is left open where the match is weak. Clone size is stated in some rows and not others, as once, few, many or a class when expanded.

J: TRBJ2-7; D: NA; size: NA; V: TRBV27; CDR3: CASRNRGGYEQYF; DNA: TGTGCCAGCAGAAACAGGGGGGGCTACGAGCAGTACTTC
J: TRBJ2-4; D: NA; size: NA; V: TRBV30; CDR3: CAWSYRGGNIQYF; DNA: TGTGCCTGGAGCTACAGGGGGGGAAACATTCAGTACTTC
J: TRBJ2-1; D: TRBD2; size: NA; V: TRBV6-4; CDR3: CASSKLAGGTISEQFF; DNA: TGTGCCAGCAGTAAACTAGCGGGAGGCACAATATCGGAGCAGTTCTTC
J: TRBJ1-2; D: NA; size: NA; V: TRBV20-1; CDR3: CSALAGVYTF; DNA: TGCAGTGCCTTAGCGGGGGTCTACACCTTC
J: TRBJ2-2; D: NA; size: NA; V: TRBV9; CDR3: CASSERVTGELFF; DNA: TGTGCCAGCAGCGAGAGGGTGACCGGGGAGCTGTTTTTT
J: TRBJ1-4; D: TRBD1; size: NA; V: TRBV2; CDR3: CASSYRQGGNEKLFF; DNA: TGTGCCAGCAGTTACCGACAGGGCGGAAATGAAAAACTGTTTTTT
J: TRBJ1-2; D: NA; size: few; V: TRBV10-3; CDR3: CAVSSPRPGDDYGYTF; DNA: TGTGCCGTCTCGTCACCCCGCCCAGGGGACGACTATGGCTACACCTTC
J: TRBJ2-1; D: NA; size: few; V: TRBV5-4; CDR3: CASSFPDTGDEQFF; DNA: TGTGCCAGCAGCTTCCCAGACACCGGGGATGAGCAGTTCTTC
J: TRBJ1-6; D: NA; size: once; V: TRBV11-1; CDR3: CASSTRNSPLHF; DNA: TGTGCCAGCAGCACTCGTAATTCACCCCTCCACTTT
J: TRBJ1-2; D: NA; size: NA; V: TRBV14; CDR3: CASSQVGGVDGYTF; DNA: TGTGCCAGCAGCCAAGTAGGGGGAGTAGATGGCTACACCTTC
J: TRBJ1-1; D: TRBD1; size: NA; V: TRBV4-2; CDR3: CASSRDRGNTEAFF; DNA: TGTGCCAGCAGTCGGGACAGAGGGAACACTGAAGCTTTCTTT
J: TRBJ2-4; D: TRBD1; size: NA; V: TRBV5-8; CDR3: CASRPRQGENIQYF; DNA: TGTGCCAGCAGACCCCGACAGGGTGAAAACATTCAGTACTTC
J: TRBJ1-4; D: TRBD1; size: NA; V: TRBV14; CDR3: CASSQHRTGGPREKLFF; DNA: TGTGCCAGCAGCCAGCATCGGACAGGGGGCCCCCGGGAAAAACTGTTTTTT
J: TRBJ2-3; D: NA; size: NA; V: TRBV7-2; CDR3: CASSPAKMGTQYF; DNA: TGTGCCAGCAGCCCAGCGAAAATGGGTACGCAGTATTTT
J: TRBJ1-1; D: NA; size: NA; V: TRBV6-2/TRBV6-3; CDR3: CASSYTGEAFF; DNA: TGTGCCAGCAGTTATACGGGGGAAGCTTTCTTT
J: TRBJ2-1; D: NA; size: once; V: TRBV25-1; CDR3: CASSVSAEQFF; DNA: TGTGCCAGCAGTGTAAGTGCGGAGCAGTTCTTC
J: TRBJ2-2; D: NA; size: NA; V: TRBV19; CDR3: CASSNGGRNTGELFF; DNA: TGTGCCAGTAGTAATGGGGGGAGGAACACCGGGGAGCTGTTTTTT
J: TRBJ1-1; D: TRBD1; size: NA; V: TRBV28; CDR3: CASSLRTGEAFF; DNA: TGTGCCAGCAGTTTAAGGACAGGTGAAGCTTTCTTT
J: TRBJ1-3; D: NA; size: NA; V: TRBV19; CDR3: CASSQMSNVRSGNTIYF; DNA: TGTGCCAGTAGCCAGATGTCGAATGTTCGCTCTGGAAACACCATATATTTT
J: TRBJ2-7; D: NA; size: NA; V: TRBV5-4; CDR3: CASSLVGSHEQYF; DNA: TGTGCCAGCAGCTTGGTGGGCAGCCACGAGCAGTACTTC
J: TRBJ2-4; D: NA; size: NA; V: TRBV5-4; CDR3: CASSLTGDQNIQYF; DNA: TGTGCCAGCAGCTTGACGGGGGACCAAAACATTCAGTACTTC
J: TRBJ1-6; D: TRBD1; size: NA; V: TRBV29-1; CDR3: CSATTGGPYNSPLHF; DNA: TGCAGCGCAACCACAGGGGGCCCCTATAATTCACCCCTCCACTTT
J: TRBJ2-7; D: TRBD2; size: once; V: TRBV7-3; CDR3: CASSPRASGPYEQYF; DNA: TGTGCCAGCAGCCCACGGGCTAGCGGACCCTACGAGCAGTACTTC
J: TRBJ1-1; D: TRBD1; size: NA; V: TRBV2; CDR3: CASRPGQGWPEAFF; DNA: TGTGCCAGCAGACCCGGACAGGGATGGCCTGAAGCTTTCTTT
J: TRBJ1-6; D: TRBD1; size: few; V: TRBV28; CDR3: CAIQDPGTGRSPLHF; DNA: TGTGCCATTCAAGACCCCGGGACAGGGAGGTCACCCCTCCACTTT
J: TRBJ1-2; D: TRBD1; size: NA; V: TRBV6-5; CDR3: CASSYPGQGLSF; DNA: TGTGCCAGCAGTTACCCCGGACAGGGCCTAAGTTTC
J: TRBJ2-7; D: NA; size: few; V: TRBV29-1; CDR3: CSVSQGIYEQYF; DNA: TGCAGCGTCTCCCAGGGGATCTACGAGCAGTACTTC
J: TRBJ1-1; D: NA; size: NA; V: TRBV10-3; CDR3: CAISSGLSNTEAFF; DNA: TGTGCCATCAGTTCTGGACTGTCTAACACTGAAGCTTTCTTT
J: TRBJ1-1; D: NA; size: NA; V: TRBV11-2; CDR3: CASSPTENTEAFF; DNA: TGTGCCAGCAGCCCGACAGAGAACACTGAAGCTTTCTTT
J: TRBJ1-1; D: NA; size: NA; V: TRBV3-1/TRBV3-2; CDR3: CASSQGLSRTEAFF; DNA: TGTGCCAGCAGCCAAGGTTTGTCGCGCACTGAAGCTTTCTTT
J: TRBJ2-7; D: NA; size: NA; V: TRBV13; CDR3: CASSSQRLTMSGEQYF; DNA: TGTGCCAGCAGCTCCCAACGGCTCACGATGAGCGGCGAGCAGTACTTC
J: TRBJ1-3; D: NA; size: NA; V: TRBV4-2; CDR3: CASSPGRTGNTIYF; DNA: TGTGCCAGCAGCCCAGGTAGGACTGGAAACACCATATATTTT
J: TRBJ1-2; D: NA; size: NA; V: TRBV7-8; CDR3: CASSSGLWNYGYTF; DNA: TGTGCCAGCAGCTCGGGACTGTGGAACTATGGCTACACCTTC
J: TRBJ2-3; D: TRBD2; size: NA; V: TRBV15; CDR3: CATGGREDYTDTQYF; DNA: TGTGCCACCGGAGGGAGGGAAGATTACACAGATACGCAGTATTTT
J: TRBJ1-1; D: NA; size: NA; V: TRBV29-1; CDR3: CRRFRGRWATEAFF; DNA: TGCAGGCGCTTTAGGGGCCGCTGGGCTACTGAAGCTTTCTTT
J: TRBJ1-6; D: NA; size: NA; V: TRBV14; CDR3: CASSLHSNSPLHF; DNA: TGTGCCAGCAGCCTCCACAGCAATTCACCCCTCCACTTT
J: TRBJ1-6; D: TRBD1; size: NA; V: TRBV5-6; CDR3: CASSYRGSGNSPLHF; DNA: TGTGCCAGCAGCTACAGGGGGTCGGGAAATTCACCCCTCCACTTT
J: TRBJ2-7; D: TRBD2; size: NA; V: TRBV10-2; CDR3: CASRIGLAEGEQYF; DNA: TGCGCCAGCAGAATCGGACTAGCGGAGGGTGAGCAGTACTTC
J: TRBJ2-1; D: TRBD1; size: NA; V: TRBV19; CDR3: CASSSRQGTYNEQFF; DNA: TGTGCCAGTAGTTCCCGACAGGGAACCTACAATGAGCAGTTCTTC
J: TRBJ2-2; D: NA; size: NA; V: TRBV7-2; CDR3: CAIGTPWNTGELFF; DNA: TGTGCCATCGGGACTCCTTGGAACACCGGGGAGCTGTTTTTT